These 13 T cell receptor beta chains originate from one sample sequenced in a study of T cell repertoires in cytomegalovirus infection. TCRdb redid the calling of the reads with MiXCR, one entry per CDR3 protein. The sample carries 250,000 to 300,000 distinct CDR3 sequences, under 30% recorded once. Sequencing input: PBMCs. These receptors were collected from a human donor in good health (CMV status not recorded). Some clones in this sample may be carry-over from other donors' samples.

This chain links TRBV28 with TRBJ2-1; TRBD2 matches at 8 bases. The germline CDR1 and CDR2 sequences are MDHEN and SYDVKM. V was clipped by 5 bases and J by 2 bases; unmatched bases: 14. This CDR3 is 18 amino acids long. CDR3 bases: TGTGCCAGCAGTGCCATTGGTCGGTTAGCGGGGCCCTACAATGAGCAGTTCTTC. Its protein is CASSAIGRLAGPYNEQFF.

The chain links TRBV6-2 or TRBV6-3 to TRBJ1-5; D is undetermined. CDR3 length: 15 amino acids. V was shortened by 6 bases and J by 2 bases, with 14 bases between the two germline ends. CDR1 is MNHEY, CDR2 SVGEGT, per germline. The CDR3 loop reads CASSAGRSGNQPQHF. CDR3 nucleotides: TGTGCCAGCAGCGCCGGGAGGAGCGGCAATCAGCCCCAGCATTTT.

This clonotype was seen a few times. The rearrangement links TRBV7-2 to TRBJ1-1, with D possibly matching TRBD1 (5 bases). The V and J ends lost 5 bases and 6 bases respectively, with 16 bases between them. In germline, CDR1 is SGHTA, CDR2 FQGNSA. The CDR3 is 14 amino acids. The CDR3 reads CASSPGLRISEAFF. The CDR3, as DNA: TGTGCCAGCAGCCCGGGACTTCGGATTTCTGAAGCTTTCTTT.

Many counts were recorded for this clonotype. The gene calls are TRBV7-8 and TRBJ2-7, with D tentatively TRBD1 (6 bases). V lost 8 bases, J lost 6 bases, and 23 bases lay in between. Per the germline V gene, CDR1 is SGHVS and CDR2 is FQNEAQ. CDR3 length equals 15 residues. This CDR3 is CASSLLSQGTSEQYF. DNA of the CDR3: TGTGCCAGCTCCCTACTATCACAGGGTACAAGCGAGCAGTACTTC.

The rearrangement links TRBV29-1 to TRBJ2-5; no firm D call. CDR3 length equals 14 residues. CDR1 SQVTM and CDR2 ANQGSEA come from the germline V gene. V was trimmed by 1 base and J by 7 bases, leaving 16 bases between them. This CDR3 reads CSVEGQDHSGTQYF. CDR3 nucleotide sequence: TGCAGCGTTGAAGGGCAGGACCACTCCGGGACCCAGTACTTC.

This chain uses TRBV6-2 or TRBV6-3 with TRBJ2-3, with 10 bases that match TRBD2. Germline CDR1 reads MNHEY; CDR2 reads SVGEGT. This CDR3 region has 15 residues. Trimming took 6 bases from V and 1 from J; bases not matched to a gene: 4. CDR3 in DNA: TGTGCCAGCAGGACTAGCGGGCAGGGCACAGATACGCAGTATTTT. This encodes CASRTSGQGTDTQYF.

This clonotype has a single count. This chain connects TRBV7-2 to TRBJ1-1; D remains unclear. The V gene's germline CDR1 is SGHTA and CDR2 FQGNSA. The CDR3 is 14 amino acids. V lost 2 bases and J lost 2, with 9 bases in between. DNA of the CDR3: TGTGCCAGCAGCTTATTAGGGCACAACACTGAAGCTTTCTTT. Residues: CASSLLGHNTEAFF.

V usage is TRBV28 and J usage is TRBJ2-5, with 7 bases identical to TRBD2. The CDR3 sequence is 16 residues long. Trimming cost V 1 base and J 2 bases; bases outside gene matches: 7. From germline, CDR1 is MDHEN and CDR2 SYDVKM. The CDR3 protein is CASSLFGGRPQETQYF. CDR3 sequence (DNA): TGTGCCAGCAGTTTATTTGGCGGGAGACCTCAAGAGACCCAGTACTTC.

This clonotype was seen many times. The CDR3 sequence is CASSRGTGAPYSNQPQHF. CDR3 DNA: TGTGCCAGCAGTCGCGGGACAGGGGCCCCCTATAGCAATCAGCCCCAGCATTTT. J is TRBJ1-5 and V is TRBV6-6, with TRBD1 identical over 10 bases. This CDR3 is 18 amino acids long. Germline lookup yields CDR1 MNHNY and CDR2 SVGAGI (reference sequence). V lost 5 bases, J lost 0 bases, and 10 bases stayed unmatched.

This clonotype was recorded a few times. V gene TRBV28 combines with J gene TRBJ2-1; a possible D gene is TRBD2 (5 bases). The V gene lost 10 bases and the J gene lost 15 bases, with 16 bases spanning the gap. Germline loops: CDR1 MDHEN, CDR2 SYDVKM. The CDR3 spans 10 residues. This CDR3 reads CAIGQSRGFF. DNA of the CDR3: TGTGCCATTGGGCAGTCCCGGGGGTTCTTC.

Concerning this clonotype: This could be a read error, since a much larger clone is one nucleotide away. CDR3 coding DNA: TGTGCCAGCAGCTTAAGGGGGGGAACTTCCTCCTACGGGCAGTACTTC. Protein product: CASSLRGGTSSYGQYF. The genes are TRBV7-2 and TRBJ2-7, with D perhaps matching TRBD2 (7 bases). The CDR3 length is 16 residues. CDR1 is SGHTA and CDR2 is FQGNSA in the germline V gene.

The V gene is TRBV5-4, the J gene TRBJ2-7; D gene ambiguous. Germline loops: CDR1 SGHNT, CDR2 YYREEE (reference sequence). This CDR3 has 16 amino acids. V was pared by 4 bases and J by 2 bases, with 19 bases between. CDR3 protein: CASSPVVGGSPYEQYF. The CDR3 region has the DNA TGTGCCAGCAGCCCGGTGGTGGGCGGCAGTCCCTACGAGCAGTACTTC.

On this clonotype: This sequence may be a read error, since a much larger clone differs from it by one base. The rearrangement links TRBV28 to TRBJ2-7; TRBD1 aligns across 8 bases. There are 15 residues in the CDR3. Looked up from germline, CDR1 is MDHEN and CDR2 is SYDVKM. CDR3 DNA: TGTGCCAGCAGACCTACAGGGGGTTCATCCTACCAGCAGTACTTC. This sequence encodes CASRPTGGSSYQQYF.